This TCR beta chain appears in the sequencing data of a study of blood T cells in healthy people across ages. Study-wide context: Per two T cells, template switching captured roughly one barcoded beta molecule.

To note about this clonotype: Its matching antigen is unknown.

A second PCR, run for roughly 7 to 12 cycles, used a sample-barcoded 5' primer plus a J-beta primer mix. Each of the samples gave a minimum of 2.5 million paired-end reads that contained CDR3. TCRdb re-analysed the 5' RACE reads in MiXCR, keeping a single row per CDR3 protein. The table lists 660,000 or so distinct CDR3 sequences, around three fifths of them singletons. Study-wide results and limits: Significant beta diversity loss was already apparent by age approximately 36, declining roughly linearly.

With V trimmed by 4 bases and J by 2 bases, 9 bases remained unmatched. This CDR3 is built from 18 residues. CDR1 and CDR2 from the germline V gene are MNHEY and SMNVEV (reference sequence). Every sample had a minimum of 6 million PBMCs isolated. The sequenced sample was blood. The J gene is TRBJ2-6, the V gene TRBV27; 9 bases match TRBD1. This clonotype originated in a man between 60 and 75 years old in good health. The CDR3 bases are TGTGCCAGCAGTTATAGTGGAGACAGGGGGACTGGGGCCAACGTCCTGACTTTC. It is translated as CASSYSGDRGTGANVLTF.